This TCR beta chain was sequenced for a study of cytomegalovirus exposure and HLA in healthy donors. Study details: An earlier analysis found some 120 million unique TCR beta sequences from about 190 million T cells. Overall study findings and caveats: There were some public TCRs occurring in many donors, but most TCR sequences were rare. Earlier analysis found most TCR beta V segments productive about 87% or about 30% of the time.

The CDR3 spans 16 residues. Germline trimming cut 1 base from V and 8 bases from J; bases unmatched to any gene: 9. CDR1 is LGHNA and CDR2 is YSLEER in the germline V gene. The PCR employed 60 Vbeta primers together with 13 Jbeta primers. Per the original methods: Around 76 million unique TCR beta chains, 9 million to 14 million shared, were counted in a later analysis. Here immunoSEQ multiplex PCR was the method, and the copy in TCRdb shows in-frame clones only, minus some. D and trimming come from the DNA, and the V and J calls and clone size come from that table. Counted here are approximately 140,000 clones, around 80% occurring once; the ten biggest clones make up under 2%. As to this clone: Its antigen is unidentified.

Sequencing used PBMCs. The chain has TRBV4-3 and TRBJ1-4, with 8 bases that match TRBD1. The sequence came from a woman between 35 and 50 years old in good health and CMV-seronegative. The CDR3 here is CASSQGGQGDREKLFF. The CDR3 region has the DNA TGCGCCAGCAGCCAAGGCGGACAGGGTGATAGGGAAAAACTGTTTTTT.